This TCR beta chain came from a study of blood T cell repertoires in COVID-19. From germline, CDR1 is SGDLS and CDR2 YYNGEE. J gave up 0 bases and V 4 bases, and 18 bases lay outside the gene matches. This CDR3 comprises 19 residues. Authors' processing steps: How many nucleated cells were present was estimated from reference gene primer amplification. Some clones are missing from TCRdb's copy, which holds only in-frame ones; the method was immunoSEQ multiplex PCR. That table furnishes V, J and clone size, whereas the DNA furnished D and trimming. The table lists about 670,000 clones, approximately 90% of them singletons.

Sequencing used peripheral blood. The chain couples TRBV9 to TRBJ2-7, with TRBD2 matching 8 bases. The receptor was derived from a woman between 18 and 29 years old with acute or convalescent COVID-19. CDR3 residues: CASSLALGGGGSSSYEQYF. CDR3 coding DNA: TGTGCCAGCAGCCTCGCCCTGGGGGGCGGGGGGTCTTCCTCCTACGAGCAGTACTTC.